This T cell receptor beta chain was documented in a study of shared clonotypes between healthy human individuals. The data were produced by immunoSEQ multiplex PCR, yet TCRdb's version contains in-frame clones alone and is incomplete. The sample carries over a million clones, less than 99% recorded once. Study-level points and caveats: Generation probabilities were higher for clonotypes shared across all four sorted-subset donors than for unshared ones. In having few donors, the study represented limited genetic and exposure-history diversity.

A word on this clone: Antigen specificity is unknown.

The germline CDR1 and CDR2 sequences are WSHSY and SAAADI. Trimming removed 3 bases from V and 0 bases from J; junction bases left unmatched: 6. This CDR3 is built from 18 residues. The chain links TRBV10-2 to TRBJ2-2; 11 bases match TRBD2. The sequence came from a man aged 30 to 45 in good health. The sample comprised naive CD4+ T cells sorted from blood. Subset defined: CD45RA+ positively selected. Here the CDR3 DNA reads TGCGCCAGCAGTGAACTAGCGGGAGCCTCTTCGAACACCGGGGAGCTGTTTTTT. Its translation is CASSELAGASSNTGELFF.